These 19 T cell receptor beta chains were sequenced from one sample in a study of neoadjuvant nivolumab and ipilimumab in lung cancer. TCRdb's table, derived via immunoSEQ multiplex PCR, lists solely in-frame clones and lacks some. Seen here are fewer than 25,000 clones, approximately 86% observed once, and the top ten hold 23%. Specimen: peripheral blood, collected before neoadjuvant nivolumab, alone or with ipilimumab. Source of these receptors: an adult with non-small cell lung cancer.

This chain links TRBV28 with TRBJ1-2; D is unclear. The V gene lost 3 bases and the J gene lost 1 base, with 12 bases spanning the gap. Germline CDR1 MDHEN, CDR2 SYDVKM. This CDR3 is built from 15 residues. This CDR3 is CASSFPGARNYGYTF. The CDR3 nucleotides are TGTGCCAGCAGTTTTCCAGGAGCCCGTAACTATGGCTACACCTTC.

The chain couples TRBV2 to TRBJ1-4, with a weak D call TRBD1 (5 bases). The V gene's germline CDR1 is SNHLY and CDR2 FYNNEI. V was pared by 6 bases and J by 10 bases, with 15 bases between. This CDR3 is built from 13 residues. This chain's CDR3 is CASRERGGAKLFF. Written as DNA, the CDR3 is TGTGCCAGCAGAGAACGAGGTGGGGCAAAACTGTTTTTT.

This rearrangement joins TRBV11-3 to TRBJ2-7; D is possibly TRBD1 (5 bases). Germline V gene sequence: CDR1 SGHNT, CDR2 YENEEA. Trimming cost V 2 bases and J 6 bases, with 17 bases left between them. The CDR3 totals 15 residues. This CDR3 is CASSLRYQGSSEQYF. CDR3 bases: TGTGCCAGCAGCTTACGGTACCAGGGTTCCAGCGAGCAGTACTTC.

This clone was recorded once. The gene calls are TRBV18 and TRBJ1-1, with TRBD1 identical over 10 bases. The junction had 4 bases not matched to a gene; V was cut back by 5 bases and J by 7 bases. The germline V gene has CDR1 KGHSH and CDR2 LQKENI. The CDR3 contains 13 residues. The CDR3 here is CASSSGQGNEAFF. CDR3 in DNA: TGTGCCAGCTCATCGGGACAGGGGAATGAAGCTTTCTTT.

J is TRBJ2-3 and V is TRBV4-2; no clear D gene. Trimming took 1 base from V and 4 from J, leaving 3 bases between them. In germline, CDR1 is LGHNA, CDR2 YNFKEQ. The CDR3 is 12 amino acids. CDR3 coding DNA: TGTGCCAGCAGCCAAGTTTCAGATACGCAGTATTTT. Translated, it gives CASSQVSDTQYF.

The rearrangement links TRBV18 to TRBJ1-5, with a possible D match to TRBD1 (5 bases). This CDR3 contains 17 residues. In germline, CDR1 is KGHSH, CDR2 LQKENI. V was pared by 2 bases and J by 0 bases, with 14 bases between. In nucleotides, the CDR3 is TGTGCCAGCTCACCAGAGAGACAGACATATAGCAATCAGCCCCAGCATTTT. Amino acid sequence: CASSPERQTYSNQPQHF.

This clone has a single count. The chain joins TRBV18 to TRBJ2-3; unclear D gene. The V end was cut by 2 bases, the J end by 0 bases, with 12 bases between. Germline V lookup: CDR1 KGHSH, CDR2 LQKENI. This CDR3 region has 16 residues. CDR3 in DNA: TGTGCCAGCTCACCATCCCGGCAGTCCAGCACAGATACGCAGTATTTT. This gives the protein CASSPSRQSSTDTQYF.

The V and J genes are TRBV4-1 and TRBJ2-7, with D maybe TRBD1 (6 bases). The germline V gene encodes CDR1 MGHRA and CDR2 YSYEKL. The CDR3 has 15 residues. The V end lost 1 base, the J end lost 3 bases, and 13 bases lay between the germline ends. CDR3 sequence: CASSQVGTGIYEQYF. The CDR3 coding sequence is TGCGCCAGCAGCCAAGTTGGTACAGGGATCTACGAGCAGTACTTC.

This chain links TRBV10-3 with TRBJ2-1; unclear D gene. Germline CDR1 ENHRY, CDR2 SYGVKD. The CDR3 totals 15 residues. V was trimmed by 2 bases and J by 9 bases, leaving 17 bases between them. The CDR3 coding sequence is TGTGCCATCAGTGAGGCGCCCCCTCCCGAGCGTGAGCAGTTCTTC. It yields the protein CAISEAPPPEREQFF.

The chain recombines TRBV19 with TRBJ1-4; the D is unclear. V lost 10 bases, J lost 0 bases, and 6 bases lay in between. The CDR3 loop spans 12 amino acids. The germline V gene has CDR1 LNHDA and CDR2 SQIVND (reference sequence). The CDR3 spells CATKSTNEKLFF. Written as DNA, the CDR3 is TGTGCCACTAAGTCAACTAATGAAAAACTGTTTTTT. Filled out from reference TRBV19 and TRBJ1-4, the complete variable domain reads DGGITQSPKYLFRKEGQNVTLSCEQNLNHDAMYWYRQDPGQGLRLIYYSQIVNDFQKGDIAEGYSVSREKKESFPLTVTSAQKNPTAFYLCATKSTNEKLFFGSGTQLSVL.

The chain uses TRBV6-5 and TRBJ1-1, with TRBD1 matching 7 bases. This CDR3 is built from 15 residues. V shed 5 bases and J 2 bases; nucleotides not matched to a gene: 8. The germline CDR1 and CDR2 sequences are MNHEY and SVGAGI. In DNA, the CDR3 is TGTGCCAGCAGTACCGGGACAGCTATAAACACTGAAGCTTTCTTT. It encodes CASSTGTAINTEAFF.

This clone has a single count. The rearrangement links TRBV18 to TRBJ1-2; D gene unclear. Trimming pared 4 bases from V and 4 bases from J, leaving 13 bases between. The CDR3 is made up of 14 amino acids. Germline CDR1 and CDR2: KGHSH and LQKENI. The CDR3 nucleotides are TGTGCCAGCTCACTTGGGGTACCGGTCTATGGCTACACCTTC. This translates into CASSLGVPVYGYTF.

The J gene is TRBJ2-3, the V gene TRBV7-2, with D possibly TRBD2 on 5 matching bases. The V gene's germline CDR1 is SGHTA and CDR2 FQGNSA. V was clipped by 7 bases and J by 1 base, with 12 bases between them. The CDR3 spans 14 residues. As DNA, the CDR3 is TGTGCCAGCACCCATAGCGCACGCACAGATACGCAGTATTTT. Amino acid sequence: CASTHSARTDTQYF.

The V gene is TRBV5-1, the J gene TRBJ1-1; D not resolved. Trimming cost V 0 bases and J 1 base, with 7 bases left between them. This CDR3 has 14 amino acids. CDR1 is SGHRS, CDR2 YFSETQ, per germline. This CDR3 reads CASSLEFWNTEAFF. CDR3 in DNA: TGCGCCAGCAGCTTGGAGTTCTGGAACACTGAAGCTTTCTTT.

CDR3 in amino acids: CASSGVAETGEETQYF. The CDR3 region has the DNA TGTGCCAGCAGCGGGGTGGCAGAGACGGGAGAAGAGACCCAGTACTTC. V and J are TRBV9 and TRBJ2-5, with a weak D call TRBD2 (6 bases). Germline V lookup: CDR1 SGDLS, CDR2 YYNGEE. Trimming removed 3 bases at V and 3 bases at J, with 18 bases between. The CDR3 totals 16 residues. The full variable domain, its missing parts supplied by reference TRBV9 and TRBJ2-5, is DSGVTQTPKHLITATGQRVTLRCSPRSGDLSVYWYQQSLDQGLQFLIQYYNGEERAKGNILERFSAQQFPDLHSELNLSSLELGDSALYFCASSGVAETGEETQYFGPGTRLLVL.

This clone appeared many times. The chain combines TRBV11-3 with TRBJ2-3, with TRBD2 matching 7 bases. Looked up from germline, CDR1 is SGHNT and CDR2 is YENEEA. Trimming cost V 5 bases and J 2 bases; bases outside gene matches: 10. This CDR3 has 16 residues. The CDR3 sequence is CASSPRTGGFTDTQYF. The CDR3, as DNA: TGTGCCAGCAGCCCTCGGACGGGAGGATTCACAGATACGCAGTATTTT.

This sequence joins TRBV9 and TRBJ1-2; 7 nucleotides line up with TRBD1. Germline lookup yields CDR1 SGDLS and CDR2 YYNGEE. The CDR3 spans 18 residues. V lost 4 bases, J lost 3 bases, and 18 bases stayed unmatched. The CDR3 coding sequence is TGTGCCAGCAGCACCCCCACAGGGGCTGGTAAGGGTCACTATGGCTACACCTTC. This codes for CASSTPTGAGKGHYGYTF.

This clone was observed once. This chain links TRBV27 with TRBJ1-1; 7 bases match TRBD1. Per the germline V gene, CDR1 is MNHEY and CDR2 is SMNVEV (reference sequence). The CDR3 has 14 residues. Losses at the gene ends were 5 bases for V and 1 base for J; bases not matched to a gene: 4. CDR3 DNA: TGTGCCAGCAGTCCCTGGACAGGGAACACTGAAGCTTTCTTT. Its protein is CASSPWTGNTEAFF.

V and J are TRBV11-3 and TRBJ2-3, with D maybe TRBD2 (7 bases). Germline CDR1 and CDR2: SGHNT and YENEEA. Between the trimmed V and J ends, which lost 3 bases and 9 bases, there was a span of 10 bases. The CDR3 totals 12 residues. CDR3 DNA sequence: TGTGCCAGCAGCTTCGGGGGGCTAACGCAGTATTTT. Its translation: CASSFGGLTQYF. Full variable domain (outside the CDR3, taken from reference TRBV11-3 and TRBJ2-3): EAGVVQSPRYKIIEKKQPVAFWCNPISGHNTLYWYLQNLGQGPELLIRYENEEAVDDSQLPKDRFSAERLKGVDSTLKIQPAELGDSAVYLCASSFGGLTQYFGPGTRLTVL.